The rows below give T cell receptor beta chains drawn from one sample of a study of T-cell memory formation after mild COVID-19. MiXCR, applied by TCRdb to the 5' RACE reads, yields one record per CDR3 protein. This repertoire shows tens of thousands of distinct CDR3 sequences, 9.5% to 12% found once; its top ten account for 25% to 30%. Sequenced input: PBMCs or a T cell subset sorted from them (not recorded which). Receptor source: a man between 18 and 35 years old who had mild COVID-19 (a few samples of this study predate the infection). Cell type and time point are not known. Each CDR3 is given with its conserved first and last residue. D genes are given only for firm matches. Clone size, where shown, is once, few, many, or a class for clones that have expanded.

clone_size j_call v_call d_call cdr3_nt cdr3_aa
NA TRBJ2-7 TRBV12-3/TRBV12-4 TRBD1 TGTGCCAGCAGTTGGGACAGGGACTACGAGCAGTACTTC CASSWDRDYEQYF
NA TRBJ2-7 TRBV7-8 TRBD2 TGTGCCAGCAGAGATCCAGCGGGAGGGACCTACGAGCAGTACTTC CASRDPAGGTYEQYF
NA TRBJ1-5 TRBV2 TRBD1 TGTGCCAGCAGTGAGCAGGGGGGCAGCAATCAGCCCCAGCATTTT CASSEQGGSNQPQHF
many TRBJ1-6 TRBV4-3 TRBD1 TGCGCCAGCAGCTACGGACAGGGAACTAATTCACCCCTCCACTTT CASSYGQGTNSPLHF
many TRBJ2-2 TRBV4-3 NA TGCGCCAGCAGCCAAGATCTGGAGTTTTCCGGGGAGCTGTTTTTT CASSQDLEFSGELFF
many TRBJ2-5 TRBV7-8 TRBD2 TGTGCCAGCAGCCGCCCGACTAGCGGGGTGGAGACCCAGTACTTC CASSRPTSGVETQYF
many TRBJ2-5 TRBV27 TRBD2 TGTGCCAGCAGTTTTCTAGCGGGGGGGACAGAGACTCAGTACTTC CASSFLAGGTETQYF
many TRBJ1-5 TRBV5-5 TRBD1 TGTGCCAGCAGTCCCAGGGGGGATTTAACCAATCAGCCCCAGCATTTT CASSPRGDLTNQPQHF
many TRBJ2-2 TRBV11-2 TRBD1 TGTGCCACCTGGACAGGGAACATCGGGGAGCTGTTTTTT CATWTGNIGELFF
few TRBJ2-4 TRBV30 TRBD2 TGTGCCTGGGAGCGGGATGAAATAGCCAAAAACATTCAGTACTTC CAWERDEIAKNIQYF
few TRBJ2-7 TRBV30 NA TGTGCCTGGAGCCCCCCCCTAGCTCCCTACGAGCAGTACTTC CAWSPPLAPYEQYF
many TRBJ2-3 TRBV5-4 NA TGTGCCAGCAGCTTTAGGGATACGCAGTATTTT CASSFRDTQYF
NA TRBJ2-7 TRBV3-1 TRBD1 TGTGCCAGCAGCCAAGAGATGGGACAGTACGACGAGCAGTACTTC CASSQEMGQYDEQYF
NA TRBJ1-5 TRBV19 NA TGTGCCAGTAACCCTCCAGCGCCCAATCAGCCCCAGCATTTT CASNPPAPNQPQHF
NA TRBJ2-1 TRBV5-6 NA TGTGCCAGCAGCTTGGTACGGCTAGCCATGAGCTCCTACAATGAGCAGTTCTTC CASSLVRLAMSSYNEQFF
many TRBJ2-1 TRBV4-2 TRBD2 TGTGCCAGCAGCCAAGCCGGGACTAGCGGGTGGTTGGAGCAGTTCTTC CASSQAGTSGWLEQFF
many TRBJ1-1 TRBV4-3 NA TGCGCCAGCAGCCTTACGGGACGGTCGAACACTGAAGCTTTCTTT CASSLTGRSNTEAFF
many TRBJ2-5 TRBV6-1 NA TGTGCCAGCAGTGAAGCGACGGGGGGCGGGACCCAGTACTTC CASSEATGGGTQYF
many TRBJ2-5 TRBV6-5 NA TGTGCCAGCAGTTTCGGACCAGAGGGGCCCCAAGAGACCCAGTACTTC CASSFGPEGPQETQYF
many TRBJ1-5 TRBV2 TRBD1 TGTGCCAGCAGTGGTTCAGGGGGCTTACAGCCCCAGCATTTT CASSGSGGLQPQHF
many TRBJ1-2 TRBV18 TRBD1 TGTGCCAGCTCACCAGGGACAGGGTATAATGGCTATGGCTACACCTTC CASSPGTGYNGYGYTF
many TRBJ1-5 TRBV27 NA TGTGCCAGCAGTCTCCAGGGGCCCAATCAGCCCCAGCATTTT CASSLQGPNQPQHF
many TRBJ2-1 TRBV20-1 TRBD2 TGCAGTGCTAGATTCTCCTACCGGGGGGTGAATGAGCAGTTCTTC CSARFSYRGVNEQFF
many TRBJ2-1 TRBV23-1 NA TGCGCCAGCAGTCACCCGGATGCGACCCTTTACTACAATGAGCAGTTCTTC CASSHPDATLYYNEQFF
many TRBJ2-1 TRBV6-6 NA TGTGCCAGCAGCCCCCGGGACCGCCGGGGTGAGCAGTTCTTC CASSPRDRRGEQFF
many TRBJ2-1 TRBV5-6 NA TGTGCCAGCAGCTTGGGGTTGGGGTCGACTTACAATGAGCAGTTCTTC CASSLGLGSTYNEQFF
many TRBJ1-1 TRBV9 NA TGTGCCAGCAGCGTCGGTGTTAGCGCTGAAGCTTTCTTT CASSVGVSAEAFF
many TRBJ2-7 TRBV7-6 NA TGTGCCAGCAGCTTAAAAGCGGTCAACTACGAGCAGTACTTC CASSLKAVNYEQYF
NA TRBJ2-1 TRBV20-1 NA TGCAGTGCTGGCCCCCGGCGAGAGCAGTTCTTC CSAGPRREQFF
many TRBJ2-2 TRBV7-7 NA TGTGCCAGCAGCTTACGGTTGGGGGGAACCGGGGAGCTGTTTTTT CASSLRLGGTGELFF
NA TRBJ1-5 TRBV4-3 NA TGCGCCAGCAGCCAAGTTCAGAACCGAGGGCCCCAGCATTTT CASSQVQNRGPQHF
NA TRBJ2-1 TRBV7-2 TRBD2 TGTGCCAGCAGCTCACCTAGCGGTAGGAACAATGAGCAGTTCTTC CASSSPSGRNNEQFF
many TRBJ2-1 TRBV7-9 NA TGTGCCAGCAGCTTAGAGGCAGCCGGTAGCTCCTACAATGAGCAGTTCTTC CASSLEAAGSSYNEQFF
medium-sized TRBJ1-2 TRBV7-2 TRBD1 TGTGCCAGCAGCTGGCCGCCGGGACAGGGCCGCGGCTACACCTTC CASSWPPGQGRGYTF